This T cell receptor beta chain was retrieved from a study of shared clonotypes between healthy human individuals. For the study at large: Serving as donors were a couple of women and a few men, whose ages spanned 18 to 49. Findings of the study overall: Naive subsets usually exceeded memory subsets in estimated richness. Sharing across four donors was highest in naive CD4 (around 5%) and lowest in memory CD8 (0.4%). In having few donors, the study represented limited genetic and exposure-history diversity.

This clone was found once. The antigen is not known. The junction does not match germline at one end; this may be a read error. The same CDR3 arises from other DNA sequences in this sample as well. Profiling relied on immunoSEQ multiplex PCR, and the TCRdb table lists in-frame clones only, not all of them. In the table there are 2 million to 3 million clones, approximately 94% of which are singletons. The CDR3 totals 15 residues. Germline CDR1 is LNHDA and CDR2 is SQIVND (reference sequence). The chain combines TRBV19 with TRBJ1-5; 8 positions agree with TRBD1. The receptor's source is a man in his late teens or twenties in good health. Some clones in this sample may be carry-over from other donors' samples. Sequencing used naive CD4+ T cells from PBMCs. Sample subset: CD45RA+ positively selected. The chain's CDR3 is CASSSTGTGNQPQHF. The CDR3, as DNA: TGTGCCAGTAGTTCGACCGGGACAGGCAACCAGCCCCAGCATTTT.